These T cell receptor beta chains were read from a single sample in a study of blood T cells in healthy people across ages. TCRdb redid the calling of the 5' RACE reads with MiXCR, one entry per CDR3 protein. The table lists hundreds of thousands of distinct CDR3 sequences, around half of them singletons, with approximately 18% in the top ten. Material for sequencing was blood. Every receptor here comes from an elderly man in good health. CDR3s leave out the opening cysteine and the closing phenylalanine or tryptophan. The order of the fields is clone size, V gene, J gene, CDR3 length, CDR3 protein. Expanded clones are given a class, and other clones once, few, many or no size at all.

-	TRBV28	TRBJ2-5	15	ASSPGGSSLVQETQY
few	TRBV7-2	TRBJ2-1	10	ASSLIYNEQF
-	TRBV20-1	TRBJ2-7	13	SARDPGRGSYEQY
once	TRBV7-9	TRBJ2-5	9	ASRSPETQY
-	TRBV7-3	TRBJ2-1	15	ASSLIGRDWRYNEQF
-	TRBV7-2	TRBJ2-3	15	ASSFDSSGSSTDTQY
-	TRBV6-2/TRBV6-3	TRBJ1-5	11	ATRGVGNQPQH
-	TRBV2	TRBJ2-7	13	ASSARTGMRLEQY
many	TRBV7-2	TRBJ2-3	12	ASSYGQDTDTQY
-	TRBV7-9	-	12	ASSLLTSTYEQY
few	TRBV12-3/TRBV12-4	TRBJ1-5	10	ASSFPGQPQH
-	TRBV5-1	TRBJ2-7	13	ASSSGDRGLYEQY
-	TRBV7-2	TRBJ2-1	11	ASSDLRDHEQF
-	TRBV5-1	TRBJ2-7	13	ASQPGTKPTYEQY
-	TRBV10-3	TRBJ2-5	12	AISEGTVQETQY
few	TRBV20-1	TRBJ2-5	12	SARPSTSNIEQY
-	TRBV12-3/TRBV12-4	TRBJ1-2	10	ASSRTLYGYT
many	TRBV7-2	TRBJ2-7	11	ASSQNRGYEQY
-	TRBV7-2	TRBJ2-5	10	ASSFEQGARY
few	TRBV7-2	TRBJ2-4	12	ASSFRFREYQQY
-	TRBV6-5	-	14	ASSYSASGTDYEQY
-	TRBV20-1	TRBJ2-6	12	SASASSGANVLT
many	TRBV5-1	TRBJ2-3	12	ASSLWGPTDTQY
-	TRBV11-3	TRBJ2-1	15	ASSLVPRVHSYNEQF